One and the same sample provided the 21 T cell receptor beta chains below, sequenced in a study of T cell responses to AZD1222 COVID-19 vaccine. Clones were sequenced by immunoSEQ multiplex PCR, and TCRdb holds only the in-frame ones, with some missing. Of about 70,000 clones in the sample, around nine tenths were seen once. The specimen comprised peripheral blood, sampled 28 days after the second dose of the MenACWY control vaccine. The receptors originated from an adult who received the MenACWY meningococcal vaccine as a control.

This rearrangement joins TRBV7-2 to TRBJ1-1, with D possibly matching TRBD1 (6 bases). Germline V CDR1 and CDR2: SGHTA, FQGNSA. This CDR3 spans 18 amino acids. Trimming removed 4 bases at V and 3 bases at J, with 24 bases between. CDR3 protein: CASSSSWEGGRRDTEAFF. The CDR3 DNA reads TGTGCCAGCAGCTCATCCTGGGAGGGGGGTAGGCGGGACACTGAAGCTTTCTTT.

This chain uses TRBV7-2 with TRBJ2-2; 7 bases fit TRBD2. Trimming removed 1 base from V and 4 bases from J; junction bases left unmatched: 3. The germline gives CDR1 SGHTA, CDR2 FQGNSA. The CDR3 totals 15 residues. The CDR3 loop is CASSLVAGFTGELFF. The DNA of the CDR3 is TGTGCCAGCAGCTTAGTAGCGGGTTTCACCGGGGAGCTGTTTTTT.

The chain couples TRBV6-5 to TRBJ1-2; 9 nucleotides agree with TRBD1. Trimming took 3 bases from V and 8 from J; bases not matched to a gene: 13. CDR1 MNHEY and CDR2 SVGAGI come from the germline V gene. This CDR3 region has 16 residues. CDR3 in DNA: TGTGCCAGCAGTTATAAGACAGGGGGGAAGAGTGGCGGCTACACCTTC. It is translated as CASSYKTGGKSGGYTF.

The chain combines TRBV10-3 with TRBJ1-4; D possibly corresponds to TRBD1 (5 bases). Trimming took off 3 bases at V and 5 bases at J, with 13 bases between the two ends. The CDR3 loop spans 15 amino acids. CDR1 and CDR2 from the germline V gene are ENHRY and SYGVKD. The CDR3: CAISDARDSNEKLFF. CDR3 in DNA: TGTGCCATCAGTGACGCCCGGGACTCCAATGAAAAACTGTTTTTT.

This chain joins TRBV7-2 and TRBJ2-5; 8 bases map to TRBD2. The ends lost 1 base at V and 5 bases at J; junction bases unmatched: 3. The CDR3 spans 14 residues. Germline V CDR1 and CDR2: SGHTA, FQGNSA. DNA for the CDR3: TGTGCCAGCAGCTTAGAAGCGGGGGTGGAGACCCAGTACTTC. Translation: CASSLEAGVETQYF.

CDR3 sequence (DNA): TGCGCCAGCACTACCGGGGGGTCATCTAACTATGGCTACACCTTC. It codes for CASTTGGSSNYGYTF. This chain links TRBV10-2 with TRBJ1-2; D possibly corresponds to TRBD1 (5 bases). Trimming took 7 bases from V and 0 from J, leaving 15 bases between them. CDR3 length: 15 residues. CDR1 is WSHSY and CDR2 is SAAADI in the germline V gene.

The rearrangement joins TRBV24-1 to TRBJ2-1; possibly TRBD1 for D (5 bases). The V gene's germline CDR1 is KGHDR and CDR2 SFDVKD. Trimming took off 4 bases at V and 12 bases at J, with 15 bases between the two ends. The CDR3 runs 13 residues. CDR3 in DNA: TGTGCCACCAGTGAGCAGACAGCCCTAGGGCAGTTCTTC. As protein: CATSEQTALGQFF.

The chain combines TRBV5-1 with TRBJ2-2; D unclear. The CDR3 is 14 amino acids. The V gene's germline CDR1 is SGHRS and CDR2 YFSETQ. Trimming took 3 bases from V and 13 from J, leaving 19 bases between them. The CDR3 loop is CASSSVAKGGGLFF. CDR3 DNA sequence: TGCGCCAGCAGCTCAGTAGCTAAAGGCGGTGGGCTGTTTTTT.

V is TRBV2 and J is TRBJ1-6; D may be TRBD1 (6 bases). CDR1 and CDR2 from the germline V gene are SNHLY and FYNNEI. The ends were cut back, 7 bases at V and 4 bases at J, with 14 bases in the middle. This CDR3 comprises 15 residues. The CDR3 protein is CASNGQLSYNSPLHF. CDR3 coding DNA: TGTGCCAGCAATGGACAGCTCTCTTATAATTCACCCCTCCACTTT.

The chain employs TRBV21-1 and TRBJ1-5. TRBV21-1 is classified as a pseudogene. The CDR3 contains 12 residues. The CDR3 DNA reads TGTGCCATTCCGCGGGGTGGACAGCCCCAGCATTTT. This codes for CAIPRGGQPQHF.

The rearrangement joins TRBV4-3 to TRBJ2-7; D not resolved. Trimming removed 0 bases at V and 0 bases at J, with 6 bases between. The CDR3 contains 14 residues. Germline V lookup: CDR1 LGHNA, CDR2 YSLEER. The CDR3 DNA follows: TGCGCCAGCAGCCAAGAAGTTGCCTCCTACGAGCAGTACTTC. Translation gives CASSQEVASYEQYF.

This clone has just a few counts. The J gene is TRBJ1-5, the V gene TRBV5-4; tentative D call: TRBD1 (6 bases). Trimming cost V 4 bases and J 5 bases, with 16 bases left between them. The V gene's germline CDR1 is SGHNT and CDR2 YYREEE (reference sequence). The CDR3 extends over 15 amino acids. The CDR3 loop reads CASSPGAGVDQPQHF. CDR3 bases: TGTGCCAGCAGCCCGGGGGCAGGGGTCGATCAGCCCCAGCATTTT.

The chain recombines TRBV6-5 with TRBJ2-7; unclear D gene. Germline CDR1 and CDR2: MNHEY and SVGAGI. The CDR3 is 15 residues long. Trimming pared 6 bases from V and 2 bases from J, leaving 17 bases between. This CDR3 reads CASSRSERVPYEQYF. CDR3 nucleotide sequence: TGTGCCAGCAGCCGGTCAGAGCGAGTACCCTACGAGCAGTACTTC.

CDR3 in DNA: TGTGCCAGCAGCGTAGTAGGCGAATATAATTCACCCCTCCACTTT. Translated, it gives CASSVVGEYNSPLHF. The chain uses TRBV9 and TRBJ1-6; D gene unclear. The CDR3 length is 15 residues. V shed 0 bases and J shed 4 bases, with 8 bases lying between them. Germline assignment: CDR1 SGDLS and CDR2 YYNGEE.

CDR3 loop: CASSGTADGYEQYF. The DNA for the CDR3 is TGTGCCAGTAGCGGGACGGCGGATGGCTACGAGCAGTACTTC. V usage is TRBV19 and J usage is TRBJ2-7; D is tentatively TRBD1 or TRBD2 (5 bases each). V gave up 6 bases and J gave up 3 bases, with 15 bases separating them. The CDR3 has 14 amino acids. The germline V gene has CDR1 LNHDA and CDR2 SQIVND (reference sequence).

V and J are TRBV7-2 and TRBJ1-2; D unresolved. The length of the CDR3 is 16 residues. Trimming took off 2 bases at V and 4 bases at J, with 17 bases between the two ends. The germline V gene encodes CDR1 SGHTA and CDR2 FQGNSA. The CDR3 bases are TGTGCCAGCAGCTTAACTCCCCCCGACTCTACCTATGGCTACACCTTC. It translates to CASSLTPPDSTYGYTF.

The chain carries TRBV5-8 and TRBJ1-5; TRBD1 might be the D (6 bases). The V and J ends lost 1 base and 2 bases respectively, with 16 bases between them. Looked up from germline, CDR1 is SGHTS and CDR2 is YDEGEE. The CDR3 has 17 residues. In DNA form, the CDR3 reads TGTGCCAGCAGCTTGAGGGCGGGGGCGTTAGGCAATCAGCCCCAGCATTTT. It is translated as CASSLRAGALGNQPQHF.

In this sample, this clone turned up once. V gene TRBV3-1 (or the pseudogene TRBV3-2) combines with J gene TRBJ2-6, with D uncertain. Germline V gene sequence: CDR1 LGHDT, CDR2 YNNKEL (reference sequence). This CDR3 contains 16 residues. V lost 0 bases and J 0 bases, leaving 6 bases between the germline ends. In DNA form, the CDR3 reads TGTGCCAGCAGCCAAGATCCGAACTCTGGGGCCAACGTCCTGACTTTC. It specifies CASSQDPNSGANVLTF.

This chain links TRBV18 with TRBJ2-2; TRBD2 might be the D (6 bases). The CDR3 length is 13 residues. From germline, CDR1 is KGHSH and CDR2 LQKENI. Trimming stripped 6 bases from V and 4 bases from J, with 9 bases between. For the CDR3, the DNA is TGTGCCAGCTCTCGGGACTTCACCGGGGAGCTGTTTTTT. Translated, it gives CASSRDFTGELFF.

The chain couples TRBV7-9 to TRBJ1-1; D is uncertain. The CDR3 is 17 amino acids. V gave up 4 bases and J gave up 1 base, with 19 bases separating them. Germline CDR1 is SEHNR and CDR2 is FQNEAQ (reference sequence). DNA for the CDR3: TGTGCCAGCAGCTCCCTCCTGGTGATGGGGTCGAACACTGAAGCTTTCTTT. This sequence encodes CASSSLLVMGSNTEAFF.

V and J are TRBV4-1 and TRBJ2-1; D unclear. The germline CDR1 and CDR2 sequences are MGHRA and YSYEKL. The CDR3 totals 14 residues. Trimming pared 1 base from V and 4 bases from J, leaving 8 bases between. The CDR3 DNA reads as TGCGCCAGCAGCCAAGCGGGCCTATACAATGAGCAGTTCTTC. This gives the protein CASSQAGLYNEQFF.